Presented here are 10 T cell receptor beta chains from one specimen sequenced in a study of blood T cell repertoires in COVID-19. Profiling relied on immunoSEQ multiplex PCR, and the TCRdb table lists in-frame clones only, not all of them. This table holds 200,000 to 250,000 clones, 83% found once. Specimen: peripheral blood. The receptors come from a woman aged 25 to 39 with COVID-19, enrolled during active disease.

This chain connects TRBV5-1 to TRBJ1-1; possibly TRBD1 for D (6 bases). V lost 4 bases and J 0 bases, leaving 13 bases between the germline ends. The CDR3 contains 15 residues. Germline lookup yields CDR1 SGHRS and CDR2 YFSETQ. The CDR3 DNA sequence: TGCGCCAGCAGCGCCTCCGGGACACTGAACACTGAAGCTTTCTTT. It specifies CASSASGTLNTEAFF.

This chain links TRBV12-5 with TRBJ2-1; no reliable D call. CDR3 size: 13 residues. Germline V CDR1 and CDR2: LGHNT, FRNRAP. With 5 bases removed from V and 12 bases from J, the gap between germline ends came to 17 bases. CDR3 DNA sequence: TGTGCTAGTGGTCCGGAGTCCCTCGCTCGGCAGTTCTTC. It specifies CASGPESLARQFF.

As DNA, the CDR3 is TGTGCCAGCAGCCAAGAGACTTTGCGGGAGATCCGCAATGAGCAGTTCTTC. Translating gives CASSQETLREIRNEQFF. V usage is TRBV3-1 (or the pseudogene TRBV3-2) and J usage is TRBJ2-1; 7 bases agree with TRBD2. CDR3 length equals 17 residues. With 0 bases clipped from V and 6 bases from J, the junction kept 11 bases outside the gene matches. The germline CDR1 and CDR2 sequences are LGHDT and YNNKEL (reference sequence).

The chain has TRBV5-4 and TRBJ2-5; maybe TRBD2 (6 bases). The ends were cut back, 4 bases at V and 0 bases at J, with 13 bases in the middle. The CDR3 is made up of 15 amino acids. Germline V CDR1 and CDR2: SGHNT, YYREEE (reference sequence). The CDR3 loop reads CASSRLGGNQETQYF. The CDR3 DNA sequence: TGTGCCAGCAGCCGGTTAGGAGGGAACCAAGAGACCCAGTACTTC. Together with reference TRBV5-4 and TRBJ2-5, the CDR3 gives the full variable domain: ETGVTQSPTHLIKTRGQQVTLRCSSQSGHNTVSWYQQALGQGPQFIFQYYREEENGRGNFPPRFSGLQFPNYSSELNVNALELDDSALYLCASSRLGGNQETQYFGPGTRLLVL.

The table lists this clone with a count of one. The chain links TRBV15 to TRBJ2-1, with 10 bases fitting TRBD2. There are 16 residues in the CDR3. The V gene's germline CDR1 is LNHNV and CDR2 YYDKDF (reference sequence). Trimming removed 4 bases from V and 3 bases from J; junction bases left unmatched: 6. The CDR3: CATSTSSGRGYNEQFF. Written as DNA, the CDR3 is TGTGCCACCAGCACGTCTAGCGGGAGAGGCTACAATGAGCAGTTCTTC.

This chain links TRBV2 with TRBJ2-5; D possibly corresponds to TRBD2 (5 bases). V was cut by 3 bases and J by 2 bases, with 13 bases left in between. Per germline, CDR1 SNHLY and CDR2 FYNNEI. The CDR3 covers 15 residues. The CDR3 region has the DNA TGTGCCAGCAGTGAGCTTTCTAGCAGGCAAGAGACCCAGTACTTC. This translates into CASSELSSRQETQYF.

CDR3 amino acids: CASSLAGTGAPSTDTQYF. CDR3 in DNA: TGTGCCAGCAGCCTCGCCGGGACAGGGGCTCCTAGCACAGATACGCAGTATTTT. V and J are TRBV21-1 and TRBJ2-3; the table's TRBD1 call for D was not verified on the DNA. TRBV21-1 counts as a pseudogene. The CDR3 length is 18 residues.

The V call is TRBV1, the J call TRBJ2-5; the table's D gene call, TRBD2, was not cross checked with the DNA. TRBV1 is labeled a pseudogene. The CDR3 extends over 16 amino acids. The CDR3 DNA sequence: TGCACCAGCAGCCAACCGTGGCGGCCACCCAGAGAGACCCAGTACTTC. Translation gives CTSSQPWRPPRETQYF.

A few counts support this clone. The chain recombines TRBV30 with TRBJ1-5; D uncertain. V lost 1 base and J lost 2, with 18 bases in between. Germline assignment: CDR1 GTSNPN and CDR2 SVGIG (reference sequence). This CDR3 comprises 17 residues. For the CDR3, the DNA is TGTGCCTGGAGTGCAAGTGAGGGCCCAACTCGCAATCAGCCCCAGCATTTT. Its translation: CAWSASEGPTRNQPQHF.

The chain employs TRBV6-1 and TRBJ1-5; D not certain. Trimming left V 3 bases short and J 0 bases short, with 12 bases between. There are 16 residues in the CDR3. Germline V lookup: CDR1 MNHNS, CDR2 SASEGT. The CDR3 DNA is TGTGCCAGCAGTGATTCGGTCACCCATAGCAATCAGCCCCAGCATTTT. Residues: CASSDSVTHSNQPQHF.